One sample yielded the 2 T cell receptor beta chains listed below, sequenced in a study of blood T cells in healthy people across ages (dated by TCRdb to about 2015). The protocol used for the library was 5' RACE. The listed sequencing device is Illumina HiSeq 2500. A second 7 to 11 cycle PCR used a sample-barcoded 5' primer and a J-beta primer mix. TCRdb ran its own pipeline on the public reads, namely fastp trimming at Q25 and MiXCR clone calling, and kept in-frame beta chains. A single entry per CDR3 protein holds the most common genes and DNA from its merged rows. In all, the sample holds hundreds of thousands of distinct CDR3 sequences, and roughly a quarter of those were seen once. The ten top clones hold about 3.3% of the sample. These sequences were also reported in another study, on T cells of mothers and their children.

The sequencing sample was made of blood. Receptors were obtained from a boy between 2 and 10 years old in good health.

This chain links TRBV20-1 with TRBJ2-5, with 12 positions matching TRBD2. The J call may be faulty, since TRBJ2-1 better matches the DNA end. The germline V gene has CDR1 DFQATT and CDR2 SNEGSKA (reference sequence). The CDR3 runs 17 residues. This CDR3 reads CSAPLPTTSGGHNEQFF. DNA for the CDR3: TGCAGTGCCCCGCTCCCTACGACTAGCGGGGGCCACAATGAGCAGTTCTTC.

The chain links TRBV12-3 or TRBV12-4 to TRBJ2-1; D ambiguous. The J call may not be correct, given that the DNA end is closer to TRBJ2-7. This CDR3 is built from 13 residues. The CDR3 region has the DNA TGTGCCAGCAGTTTTGGGATAACCTACGAGCAGTACTTC. This codes for CASSFGITYEQYF.